Below are 27 T cell receptor beta chains sequenced from a single sample in a study of spatial heterogeneity in lung cancer. These receptors have no known antigen. Documented time point: sample taken at primary tumor resection. From the 5' RACE reads, TCRdb called clonotypes with MiXCR, one entry per CDR3 protein. The sample carries over 3,500 distinct CDR3 sequences, about 8% recorded once. Study-wide results and caveats: Tracking of tumor mutation counts was seen in expanded intratumoral alpha and beta TCR counts.

The sample was lung tumor tissue, taken at surgery. These receptor sequences come from a male donor with early-stage non-small cell lung cancer.

This clonotype has only a few counts. V and J are TRBV29-1 and TRBJ2-7; perhaps TRBD1 as D (6 bases). CDR3 length: 12 amino acids. Between the trimmed V and J ends, which lost 5 bases and 4 bases, there was a span of 12 bases. Germline V CDR1 and CDR2: SQVTM, ANQGSEA. In nucleotides, the CDR3 is TGCAGCGTTCAACCGGACAGTTACGAGCAGTACTTC. Protein sequence: CSVQPDSYEQYF.

This clonotype counts as medium-sized. The V gene is TRBV11-2, the J gene TRBJ1-2; D may be TRBD1 (5 bases). The CDR3 has 13 residues. Germline CDR1 and CDR2: SGHAT and FQNNGV. V lost 5 bases and J lost 4, with 11 bases in between. In nucleotides, the CDR3 is TGTGCCAGCAGCCACCCGGGACCCTATGGCTACACCTTC. Translated, it gives CASSHPGPYGYTF.

The chain couples TRBV19 to TRBJ2-4, with D possibly being TRBD2 (5 bases). Trimming removed 7 bases at V and 0 bases at J, with 13 bases between. This CDR3 is built from 15 residues. CDR1 and CDR2 (germline): LNHDA, SQIVND (reference sequence). The CDR3 DNA follows: TGTGCCAGTAACACTCCCGGACTAGCCAAAAACATTCAGTACTTC. It translates to CASNTPGLAKNIQYF.

By frequency in the sample, this clonotype is medium-sized. The rearrangement joins TRBV4-1 to TRBJ2-7, with D possibly being TRBD2 (6 bases). The germline V gene has CDR1 MGHRA and CDR2 YSYEKL. Trimming removed 1 base from V and 6 bases from J, with 19 bases in between. The CDR3 spans 16 residues. CDR3 in amino acids: CASSQAGELGSTEQYF. CDR3 nucleotide sequence: TGCGCCAGCAGCCAAGCGGGGGAGTTGGGGTCCACCGAGCAGTACTTC.

This clonotype is large (0.1 to 1%) by share. The chain recombines TRBV7-9 with TRBJ1-1; no reliable D call. This CDR3 has 15 amino acids. CDR1 is SEHNR and CDR2 is FQNEAQ in the germline V gene (reference sequence). Trimming stripped 6 bases from V and 4 bases from J, with 18 bases between. The DNA of the CDR3 is TGTGCCAGCAGGCCGCCTGGAAAGGGCGGCACTGAAGCTTTCTTT. Protein: CASRPPGKGGTEAFF. The variable domain in full, completed from reference TRBV7-9 and TRBJ1-1, reads DTGVSQNPRHKITKRGQNVTFRCDPISEHNRLYWYRQTLGQGPEFLTYFQNEAQLEKSRLLSDRFSAERPKGSFSTLEIQRTEQGDSAMYLCASRPPGKGGTEAFFGQGTRLTVV.

The chain recombines TRBV18 with TRBJ2-2; D might be TRBD1 (5 bases). Germline lookup yields CDR1 KGHSH and CDR2 LQKENI. The CDR3 sequence is 15 residues long. V shed 9 bases and J shed 6 bases, with 20 bases lying between them. The CDR3 loop reads CASLFTGAGAGELFF. For the CDR3, the DNA is TGTGCCAGTCTGTTTACAGGAGCTGGAGCCGGGGAGCTGTTTTTT.

This clonotype showed up many times. V and J are TRBV6-2 or TRBV6-3 and TRBJ2-2, with TRBD1 matching over 8 bases. The ends lost 6 bases at V and 8 bases at J; junction bases unmatched: 8. The CDR3 is 14 amino acids. CDR1 and CDR2 (germline): MNHEY, SVGEGT. In DNA, the CDR3 is TGTGCCAGCAGAGAAGACAGGGGTGGAGGGGAGCTGTTTTTT. It is translated as CASREDRGGGELFF.

Notes on this clonotype: Just one base apart from a much larger clone, this may be a read error. This rearrangement joins TRBV7-2 to TRBJ2-1; D assignment may be TRBD1 or TRBD2 (5 bases each). The CDR3 has 12 amino acids. From germline, CDR1 is SGHTA and CDR2 FQGNSA. The CDR3 region is CASRLTVGDLFF. CDR3 nucleotide sequence: TGTGCCAGCCGCTTGACAGTGGGAGACCTCTTCTTC.

This clonotype is judged medium-sized (0.01 to 0.1%). This sequence joins TRBV19 and TRBJ1-5; unclear D gene. The CDR3 runs to 15 residues. Trimming removed 9 bases at V and 2 bases at J, with 17 bases between. From germline, CDR1 is LNHDA and CDR2 SQIVND (reference sequence). CDR3 bases: TGTGCCAGAGACCCCCGGGCGACGGGCAATCAGCCCCAGCATTTT. Its translation is CARDPRATGNQPQHF.

This clonotype was picked up many times. The chain carries TRBV2 and TRBJ1-3; 7 nucleotides match TRBD1. This CDR3 region has 15 residues. Germline V gives CDR1 SNHLY, CDR2 FYNNEI. The J segment lost 2 bases and the V segment lost 5 bases, leaving 6 bases of the junction unmatched. The CDR3 loop reads CASSRQGSAGNTIYF. CDR3 DNA sequence: TGTGCCAGCAGTAGACAGGGATCTGCTGGAAACACCATATATTTT.

The table lists this clonotype with a few counts. The rearrangement joins TRBV2 to TRBJ2-4; D is ambiguous. Trimming left V 10 bases short and J 0 bases short, with 13 bases between. The CDR3 consists of 14 residues. Germline CDR1 SNHLY, CDR2 FYNNEI. CDR3 sequence (DNA): TGTGCCAACAAGTCGGAACTAGCCAAAAACATTCAGTACTTC. As protein: CANKSELAKNIQYF.

A few counts support this clonotype. A much larger clone lies one base from this, so it may be a read error. The chain uses TRBV5-1 and TRBJ2-5, with 8 bases matching TRBD1. The CDR3 loop spans 17 amino acids. Germline V gene data show CDR1 as SGHRS and CDR2 as YFSETQ. Trimming took 0 bases from V and 8 from J; bases not matched to a gene: 15. The CDR3 region has the DNA TGCGCCAGCAGCTTGGGAGAAGACAGGGGAGGATGGGATACCCAGTACTTC. Protein sequence: CASSLGEDRGGWDTQYF.

In its sample, this clonotype was seen a few times. Here the CDR3 reads CSAIGERASTDTQYF. In nucleotides, the CDR3 is TGCAGCGCCATAGGGGAGCGAGCTAGCACAGATACGCAGTATTTT. V usage is TRBV29-1 and J usage is TRBJ2-3; D might be TRBD1 or TRBD2, each matching 5 bases. Germline V gives CDR1 SQVTM, CDR2 ANQGSEA. The CDR3 spans 15 residues. V was shortened by 7 bases and J by 0 bases, with 17 bases between the two germline ends.

Ten or more counts support this clonotype. The chain employs TRBV7-9 and TRBJ2-1; D gene unclear. The CDR3 is made up of 11 amino acids. Germline assignment: CDR1 SEHNR and CDR2 FQNEAQ (reference sequence). Deletions cut 5 bases from V and 10 bases from J, with 9 bases between. CDR3 sequence: CASSLQGEQFF. The CDR3 DNA sequence: TGTGCCAGCAGCCTCCAAGGGGAGCAGTTCTTC.

CDR3 residues: CASSLIQGPTGELFF. CDR3 DNA sequence: TGTGCCAGCAGCTTGATTCAGGGGCCCACCGGGGAGCTGTTTTTT. The V gene is TRBV7-8, the J gene TRBJ2-2; a weak D match, TRBD1 (6 bases). CDR3 size: 15 residues. V gave up 3 bases and J gave up 4 bases, with 12 bases separating them. The germline CDR1 and CDR2 sequences are SGHVS and FQNEAQ. Based on the CDR3 plus reference TRBV7-8 and TRBJ2-2, the full variable domain is GAGVSQSPRYKVAKRGQDVALRCDPISGHVSLFWYQQALGQGPEFLTYFQNEAQLDKSGLPSDRFFAERPEGSVSTLKIQRTQQEDSAVYLCASSLIQGPTGELFFGEGSRLTVL.

This clonotype was seen a few times. V and J are TRBV6-2 or TRBV6-3 and TRBJ1-4; D ambiguous. This CDR3 is built from 11 residues. Trimming cost V 6 bases and J 8 bases, with 7 bases left between them. In germline, CDR1 is MNHEY, CDR2 SVGEGT. CDR3 sequence reads: CASRDQEKLFF. In DNA, the CDR3 is TGTGCCAGCAGAGATCAAGAAAAACTGTTTTTT.

In its sample, this clonotype ranks as medium-sized. Here the CDR3 DNA reads TGTGCCAGCAGTCTGGGACTAGCGGGAGGACCAGATACGCAGTATTTT. Amino acid sequence: CASSLGLAGGPDTQYF. The chain employs TRBV28 and TRBJ2-3; 15 nucleotides match TRBD2. CDR1 and CDR2 (germline): MDHEN, SYDVKM. Trimming removed 5 bases from V and 4 bases from J; junction bases left unmatched: 4. The CDR3 extends over 16 amino acids.

This clonotype is medium-sized in the sample. The genes are TRBV6-5 and TRBJ1-2; no clear D. CDR1 and CDR2 from the germline V gene are MNHEY and SVGAGI. This CDR3 has 14 residues. The V gene lost 7 bases and the J gene lost 1 base, with 13 bases spanning the gap. This chain's CDR3 is CASTRGSLNYGYTF. The DNA of the CDR3 is TGTGCCAGCACTCGGGGATCCCTTAACTATGGCTACACCTTC.

Judged by abundance, this clonotype is medium-sized. The chain couples TRBV7-6 to TRBJ2-2, with 11 bases that match TRBD2. The ends lost 1 base at V and 5 bases at J; junction bases unmatched: 0. The CDR3 spans 15 residues. Germline lookup yields CDR1 SGHVS and CDR2 FNYEAQ. CDR3 coding DNA: TGTGCCAGCAGCTTAGGGACTAGCGGGACCGGGGAGCTGTTTTTT. Protein product: CASSLGTSGTGELFF.

This clonotype is medium-sized. The chain couples TRBV6-1 to TRBJ2-7, with D possibly called TRBD1 or TRBD2 (5 bases each). Trimming removed 5 bases from V and 7 bases from J, with 21 bases in between. Germline CDR1 reads MNHNS; CDR2 reads SASEGT. The CDR3 consists of 15 residues. The CDR3 sequence: CASSLGTIVPLEQYF. CDR3 coding DNA: TGTGCCAGCAGTCTAGGGACCATTGTCCCTCTTGAGCAGTACTTC.

This clonotype is categorized as medium-sized. The gene calls are TRBV5-1 and TRBJ1-4, with D perhaps matching TRBD1 (5 bases). The CDR3 consists of 16 residues. The ends were cut back, 3 bases at V and 7 bases at J, with 19 bases in the middle. CDR1 and CDR2 from the germline V gene are SGHRS and YFSETQ. CDR3 nucleotide sequence: TGCGCCAGCAGCTATGACAGAGGAGGACGAGGTGAAAAACTGTTTTTT. It codes for CASSYDRGGRGEKLFF. Full variable domain (remainder filled in from reference TRBV5-1 and TRBJ1-4): KAGVTQTPRYLIKTRGQQVTLSCSPISGHRSVSWYQQTPGQGLQFLFEYFSETQRNKGNFPGRFSGRQFSNSRSEMNVSTLELGDSALYLCASSYDRGGRGEKLFFGSGTQLSVL.

Sample share makes this clonotype medium-sized (0.01 to 0.1%). This sequence joins TRBV20-1 and TRBJ1-6, with 11 bases identical to TRBD1. The germline gives CDR1 DFQATT, CDR2 SNEGSKA (reference sequence). After removal of 6 bases from V and 9 bases from J, the junction contained 7 bases not matched to a gene. CDR3 length equals 14 residues. The CDR3 region has the DNA TGCAGTGCACAACCGGGACAGGGGGTTTCACCCCTCCACTTT. Protein: CSAQPGQGVSPLHF.

This clonotype rates as medium-sized. The V and J genes are TRBV29-1 and TRBJ2-5; D unclear. The CDR3 consists of 13 residues. Germline CDR1 is SQVTM and CDR2 is ANQGSEA. Trimming removed 5 bases at V and 3 bases at J, with 13 bases between. The CDR3 loop is CSVTLTKKETQYF. CDR3 nucleotides: TGCAGCGTTACTCTGACAAAAAAAGAGACCCAGTACTTC.

This clonotype counts as medium-sized. The chain couples TRBV20-1 to TRBJ1-6, with a tentative D call TRBD1 (5 bases). Trimming took 3 bases from V and 2 from J, leaving 17 bases between them. The CDR3 loop spans 17 amino acids. CDR1 and CDR2 from the germline V gene are DFQATT and SNEGSKA (reference sequence). CDR3 nucleotides: TGCAGTGCTAGGAACCCCGGAGGGGACCCCTATAATTCACCCCTCCACTTT. As protein: CSARNPGGDPYNSPLHF.

This clonotype was found many times. The rearrangement links TRBV7-8 to TRBJ2-7; 11 bases agree with TRBD1. This CDR3 has 14 residues. In germline, CDR1 is SGHVS, CDR2 FQNEAQ. With V trimmed by 4 bases and J by 3 bases, 2 bases remained unmatched. The DNA for the CDR3 is TGTGCCAGCAGCTCCGGGACAGGGGGCTACGAGCAGTACTTC. It codes for CASSSGTGGYEQYF. Together with reference TRBV7-8 and TRBJ2-7, the CDR3 gives the full variable domain: GAGVSQSPRYKVAKRGQDVALRCDPISGHVSLFWYQQALGQGPEFLTYFQNEAQLDKSGLPSDRFFAERPEGSVSTLKIQRTQQEDSAVYLCASSSGTGGYEQYFGPGTRLTVT.

This clonotype qualifies as medium-sized. V usage is TRBV6-6 and J usage is TRBJ2-5; 7 nucleotides agree with TRBD2. CDR1 is MNHNY and CDR2 is SVGAGI in the germline V gene (reference sequence). V dropped 2 bases and J dropped 0; count of bases not matched to a gene: 6. This CDR3 has 16 residues. As DNA, the CDR3 is TGTGCCAGCAGTTACGGGGGGGTAGGCTACCAAGAGACCCAGTACTTC. This encodes CASSYGGVGYQETQYF.

This clonotype has ten or more counts. The chain is built from TRBV6-1 and TRBJ1-3; the D gene is possibly TRBD1 (5 bases). The V end was cut by 4 bases, the J end by 2 bases, with 6 bases between. Germline lookup yields CDR1 MNHNS and CDR2 SASEGT. There are 13 residues in the CDR3. CDR3 amino acids: CASSATAGNTIYF. The CDR3, as DNA: TGTGCCAGCAGTGCGACAGCTGGAAACACCATATATTTT.